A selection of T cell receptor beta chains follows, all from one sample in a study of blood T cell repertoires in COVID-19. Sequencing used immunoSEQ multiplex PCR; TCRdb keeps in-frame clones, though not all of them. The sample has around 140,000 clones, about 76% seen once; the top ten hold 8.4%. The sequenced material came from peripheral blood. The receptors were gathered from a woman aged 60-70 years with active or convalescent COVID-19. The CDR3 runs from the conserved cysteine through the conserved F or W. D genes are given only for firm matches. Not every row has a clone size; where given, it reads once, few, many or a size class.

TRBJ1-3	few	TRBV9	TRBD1	TGTGCCAGCAGCGTAGCCCCCCCAGGGGGTGGAAACACCATATATTTT	CASSVAPPGGGNTIYF
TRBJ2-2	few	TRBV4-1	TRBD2	TGCGCCAGCAGCCAAGAGGTGGGACTAGCGGGGGGAGGCGGGGAGCTGTTTTTT	CASSQEVGLAGGGGELFF
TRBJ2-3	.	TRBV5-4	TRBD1	TGTGCCAGCAGCTTGGGGGACAGGGGTACAGATACGCAGTATTTT	CASSLGDRGTDTQYF
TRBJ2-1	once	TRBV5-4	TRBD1	TGTGCCAGCAGCCCCGGGACAGGGGTATACAATGAGCAGTTCTTC	CASSPGTGVYNEQFF
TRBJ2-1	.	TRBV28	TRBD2	TGTGCCAGCAGCCCCCCGCGGGAGAACAATGAGCAGTTCTTC	CASSPPRENNEQFF
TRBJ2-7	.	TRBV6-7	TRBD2	TGTGCCACCCAAAGGGGCGGGAGCTCCTACGAGCAGTACTTC	CATQRGGSSYEQYF
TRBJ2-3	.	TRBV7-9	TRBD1	TGTGCCAGCAGCTTACCCCCCAACAGGGGTTCCACAGATACGCAGTATTTT	CASSLPPNRGSTDTQYF
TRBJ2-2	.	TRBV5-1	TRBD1	TGCGCCAGCAGCTGGGGGACCGGGACAGGGAACACCGGGGAGCTGTTTTTT	CASSWGTGTGNTGELFF
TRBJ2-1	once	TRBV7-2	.	TGTGCCAGCAGCTTAGTCGGGAGCTCCTACAATGAGCAGTTCTTC	CASSLVGSSYNEQFF
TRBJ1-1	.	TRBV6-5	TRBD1	TGTGCCAGCAGTTACGGGACAGGACGTGAAGCTTTCTTT	CASSYGTGREAFF
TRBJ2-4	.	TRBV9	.	TGTGCCAGCAGCCCCGGACTCCTAGCCAAAAACATTCAGTACTTC	CASSPGLLAKNIQYF
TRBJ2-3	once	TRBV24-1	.	TGTGCCACCAGGATGACCGGGAGCACAGATACGCAGTATTTT	CATRMTGSTDTQYF
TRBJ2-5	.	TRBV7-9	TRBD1	TGTGCCAGCAGCTGGGGGGACAGGGGGAGCCAAGAGACCCAGTACTTC	CASSWGDRGSQETQYF
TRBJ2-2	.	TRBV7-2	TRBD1	TGTGCCAGCAGCTTCAGACAGGGTTCCGGGGAGCTGTTTTTT	CASSFRQGSGELFF
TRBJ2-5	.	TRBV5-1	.	TGCGCCAGCAGCTTCCAAGGACAGTACCAAGAGACCCAGTACTTC	CASSFQGQYQETQYF
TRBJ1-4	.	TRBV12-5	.	TGTGCTAGTGGTCTCCACCTCCGGGACAACCATGAAAAACTGTTTTTT	CASGLHLRDNHEKLFF
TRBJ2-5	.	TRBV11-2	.	TGTGCCAGCAGCTTATCAGAGGGCCAAGAGACCCAGTACTTC	CASSLSEGQETQYF
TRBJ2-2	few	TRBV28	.	TGTGCCAGCAGCCAGGACACCGGGGAGCTGTTTTTT	CASSQDTGELFF
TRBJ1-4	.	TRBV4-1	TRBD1	TGCGCCAGCAGCTCACTCGGGACAGCTTATGAAAAACTGTTTTTT	CASSSLGTAYEKLFF
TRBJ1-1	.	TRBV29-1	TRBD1	TGCAGCGTTCGGACAGGGGGTACTGAAGCTTTCTTT	CSVRTGGTEAFF
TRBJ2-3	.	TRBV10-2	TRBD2	TGCGCCAGCAGTGACAGCGGGAGGGATACGCAGTATTTT	CASSDSGRDTQYF
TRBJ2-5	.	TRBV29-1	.	TGCAGCGTCCAGGGTCCAGCAGGGGAGACCCAGTACTTC	CSVQGPAGETQYF
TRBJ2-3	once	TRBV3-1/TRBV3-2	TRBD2	TGTGCCAGCAGCCCAACCGGGACTAGCGGGGTACGGTATTTT	CASSPTGTSGVRYF
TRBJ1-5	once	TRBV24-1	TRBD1	TGTGCCACCAGTGATTCGGACAGGGGCAATCAGCCCCAGCATTTT	CATSDSDRGNQPQHF
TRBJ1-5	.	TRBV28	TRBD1	TGTGCCAGCAGTTCCGGGACAGGGCCATGGCATTTT	CASSSGTGPWHF
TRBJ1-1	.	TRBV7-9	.	TGTGCCAGCAGCTTAGCTGCGGGGACCGCTTTCTTT	CASSLAAGTAFF
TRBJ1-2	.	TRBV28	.	TGTGCCAGCAGCCTTACGGCCACCCAGGTACGGGGCTACACCTTC	CASSLTATQVRGYTF
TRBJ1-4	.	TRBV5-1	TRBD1	TGCGCCAGCAGCGAGGACAGGGTCAATGAAAAACTGTTTTTT	CASSEDRVNEKLFF
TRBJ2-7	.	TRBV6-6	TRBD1	TGTGCCAGCAGTCTCTGGACAGGGGGCGCCGAGCAGTACTTC	CASSLWTGGAEQYF
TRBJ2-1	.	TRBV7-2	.	TGTGCCAGCAGCTTAGCTAGCGTCTCCTACAATGAGCAGTTCTTC	CASSLASVSYNEQFF
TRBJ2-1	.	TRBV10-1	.	TGCGCCAGCAGCCCTGGAAGAACGGGGTACAATGAGCAGTTCTTC	CASSPGRTGYNEQFF
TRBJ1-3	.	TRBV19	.	TGTGCCAGTAGTGCACTCTACAGGGACCCCGGGGACACCATATATTTT	CASSALYRDPGDTIYF
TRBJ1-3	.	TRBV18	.	TGTGCCAGCTCACCAACCAGCGACGCAAACACCATATATTTT	CASSPTSDANTIYF
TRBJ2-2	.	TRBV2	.	TGTGCCAGCAGTCCTTCGGACTCGAACACCGGGGAGCTGTTTTTT	CASSPSDSNTGELFF
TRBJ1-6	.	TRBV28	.	TGTGCCAGCAGCCCCCGGAGCTCCTATAATTCACCCCTCCACTTT	CASSPRSSYNSPLHF
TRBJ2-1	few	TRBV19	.	TGTGCCAGTAGTATCTGGCTAGCCGAGGCTGAGCAGTTCTTC	CASSIWLAEAEQFF
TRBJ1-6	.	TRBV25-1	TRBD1	TGTGCCAGCAGTGAATACTACAGGGGGGATTCACCCCTCCACTTT	CASSEYYRGDSPLHF